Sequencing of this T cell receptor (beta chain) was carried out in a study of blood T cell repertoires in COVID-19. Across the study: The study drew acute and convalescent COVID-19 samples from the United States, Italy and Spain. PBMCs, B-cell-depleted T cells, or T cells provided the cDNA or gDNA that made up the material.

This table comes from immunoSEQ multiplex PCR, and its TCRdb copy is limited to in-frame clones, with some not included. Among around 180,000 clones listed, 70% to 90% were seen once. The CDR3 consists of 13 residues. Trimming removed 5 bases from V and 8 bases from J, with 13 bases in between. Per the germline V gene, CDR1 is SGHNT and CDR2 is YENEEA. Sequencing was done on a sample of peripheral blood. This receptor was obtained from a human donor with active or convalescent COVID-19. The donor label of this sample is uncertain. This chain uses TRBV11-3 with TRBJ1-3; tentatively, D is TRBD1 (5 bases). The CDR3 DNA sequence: TGTGCCAGCAGCCAGGGAGGGATGGACACCATATATTTT. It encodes CASSQGGMDTIYF.